The rows below give T cell receptor beta chains drawn from one sample of a study of blood T cell repertoires in COVID-19. TCRdb's copy holds only in-frame clones and misses some; the assay was immunoSEQ multiplex PCR. The sample holds 200,000 to 250,000 clones, approximately 92% seen once. The sequenced sample was PBMCs or T cells enriched from blood (not recorded which). The receptors originated from a woman aged 18-29 years in a cohort exposed to, infected with or recovered from COVID-19 (not recorded which). The CDR3 runs from the conserved cysteine through the conserved F or W. Each record gives: V gene, J gene, CDR3 protein.

>TRBV10-3|TRBJ1-2
CAISLWTETNYGYTF
>TRBV5-8|TRBJ2-7
CASSLGQGGNEQYF
>TRBV11-3|TRBJ2-7
CASSPDAGTFSYEQYF
>TRBV25-1|TRBJ2-1
CASTRHEAGGNEQFF
>TRBV6-5|TRBJ1-2
CASSYSTAGNYGYTF
>TRBV7-9|TRBJ2-5
CASSPLMGRQETQYF
>TRBV2|TRBJ2-7
CASSGGLAGEQYF
>TRBV27|TRBJ1-5
CASSFRVDQPQHF
>TRBV6-6|TRBJ2-3
CASRGPGLAGADTQYF
>TRBV11-2|TRBJ2-7
CASSLQGTNPDEQYF
>TRBV10-3|TRBJ1-1
CAISNFRDTGLGIEAFF
>TRBV5-1|TRBJ2-7
CASSPADRPGEQYF
>TRBV10-3|TRBJ2-1
CAISPGTRTTRYNEQFF
>TRBV10-3|TRBJ2-1
CAIQDSYNEQFF